A selection of T cell receptor beta chains follows, all from one sample in a study of T cells in Graves' hyperthyroidism and ophthalmopathy. Each CDR3 protein is one row after TCRdb ran MiXCR on the multiplex PCR reads. The sample consists of about 600,000 distinct CDR3 sequences, around 14% of them appearing once. The sample consisted of blood. The receptors come from a woman in her late teens or twenties with Graves' ophthalmopathy. CDR3s include the opening cysteine and the closing phenylalanine or tryptophan. A D gene is named only where the DNA matches it firmly. For some rows the clone size is stated as once, few or many, or as a class when expanded; others skip it.

d_call	j_call	clone_size	v_call	cdr3_aa	cdr3_nt
NA	TRBJ2-1	NA	TRBV4-1	CASSSGMPDGNEQFF	TGCGCCAGCAGCTCGGGGATGCCTGATGGGAATGAGCAGTTCTTC
TRBD1	TRBJ2-7	NA	TRBV6-2/TRBV6-3	CASTGQGPYEQYF	TGTGCCAGCACGGGACAGGGTCCCTACGAGCAGTACTTC
NA	TRBJ1-2	NA	TRBV3-1	CASSQDNRGRGYTF	TGTGCCAGCAGCCAAGATAATCGCGGCCGGGGCTACACCTTC
NA	TRBJ2-1	NA	TRBV11-1	CASSPRMGEQFF	TGTGCCAGCAGCCCCCGGATGGGGGAACAGTTCTTC
TRBD2	TRBJ2-7	NA	TRBV20-1	CSANEREYRHYEQCF	TGCAGTGCTAACGAGCGGGAGTACCGCCATTACGAGCAGTGCTTC
NA	TRBJ1-2	many	TRBV7-2	CASSLNPHVESYGYTF	TGTGCCAGCAGCTTAAATCCCCACGTTGAGAGCTATGGCTACACCTTC
NA	TRBJ1-2	few	TRBV5-6	CASSFVGGSGIKGYTF	TGTGCCAGCAGCTTTGTGGGGGGCTCGGGGATTAAAGGCTACACCTTC
NA	TRBJ1-6	few	TRBV5-8	CASREQGKDNSPLHF	TGTGCCAGCAGGGAGCAGGGGAAGGATAATTCACCCCTCCACTTT
NA	TRBJ1-2	many	TRBV2	CASSGGQTIYGYTF	TGTGCCAGCAGCGGCGGACAGACCATCTATGGCTACACCTTC
NA	TRBJ1-2	few	TRBV14	CASSHVPGQGDGYTF	TGTGCCAGCAGCCATGTACCGGGACAAGGGGATGGCTACACCTTC
TRBD2	TRBJ2-1	many	TRBV6-2/TRBV6-3	CASSLSGGSSYNEQFF	TGTGCCAGCAGTTTATCAGGCGGGAGCTCCTACAATGAGCAGTTCTTC
TRBD1	TRBJ1-6	few	TRBV7-9	CASSTQPGQGRDNSPLHF	TGTGCCAGCAGCACGCAACCGGGACAGGGAAGGGATAATTCACCCCTCCACTTT
NA	TRBJ2-2	NA	TRBV13	CASSLGTIAGELFF	TGTGCCAGCAGCTTAGGGACTATTGCCGGGGAGCTGTTTTTT
NA	TRBJ2-3	few	TRBV9	CASSVALLGGTDTQYF	TGTGCCAGCAGCGTAGCCCTCCTGGGTGGGACAGATACGCAGTATTTT
TRBD2	TRBJ2-5	NA	TRBV4-2	CASSQDSVAGVGETQYF	TGTGCCAGCAGCCAAGATTCCGTAGCGGGAGTAGGTGAGACCCAGTACTTC
TRBD2	TRBJ2-7	many	TRBV5-1	CASSLLAGDLYEQYF	TGCGCCAGCAGCTTACTAGCGGGAGATCTCTACGAGCAGTACTTC
TRBD2	TRBJ2-1	NA	TRBV25-1	CASSAQSGTSGHNNEQFF	TGTGCCAGCAGTGCCCAATCCGGGACTAGCGGACACAACAATGAGCAGTTCTTC
TRBD2	TRBJ2-3	NA	TRBV14	CASSQDLAGPSTDTQYF	TGTGCCAGCAGCCAAGATTTAGCGGGACCTAGCACAGATACGCAGTATTTT
NA	TRBJ2-1	NA	TRBV5-1	CASSPGSPAYNEQFF	TGCGCCAGCAGCCCGGGATCCCCAGCATACAATGAGCAGTTCTTC
TRBD2	TRBJ2-7	NA	TRBV27	CASSFGASGTTYEQYF	TGTGCCAGCAGTTTCGGTGCTAGCGGGACTACCTACGAGCAGTACTTC
NA	TRBJ1-1	many	TRBV6-1	CASSFKEGDTEAFF	TGTGCCAGCAGTTTCAAAGAGGGGGACACTGAAGCTTTCTTT
NA	TRBJ1-6	NA	TRBV18	CASSPWATSDSPLHF	TGTGCCAGCTCACCCTGGGCCACGTCGGATTCACCCCTCCACTTT
TRBD1	TRBJ1-1	many	TRBV6-1	CASSETGRAFF	TGTGCCAGCAGTGAGACAGGGAGGGCTTTCTTT
TRBD2	TRBJ2-2	many	TRBV12-3/TRBV12-4	CASHPGLAFTGELFF	TGTGCCAGCCACCCGGGACTAGCGTTCACCGGGGAGCTGTTTTTT
TRBD2	TRBJ2-1	many	TRBV7-6	CASSLVPGERDYNEQFF	TGTGCCAGCAGCTTAGTCCCTGGCGAGCGGGACTACAATGAGCAGTTCTTC
NA	TRBJ2-7	many	TRBV27	CASSWTGTQYEQYF	TGTGCCAGCAGTTGGACCGGGACTCAATACGAGCAGTACTTC
NA	TRBJ1-1	NA	TRBV20-1	CSARGKGRNTEAFF	TGCAGTGCTAGAGGGAAGGGGCGGAACACTGAAGCTTTCTTT
NA	TRBJ2-2	many	TRBV4-1	CASSGWNTGELFF	TGCGCCAGCAGCGGCTGGAACACCGGGGAGCTGTTTTTT
TRBD2	TRBJ2-1	few	TRBV7-6	CASSSPLTSGIGQFF	TGTGCCAGCAGCTCCCCCCTGACTAGCGGGATCGGGCAGTTCTTC
TRBD1	TRBJ1-2	NA	TRBV24-1	CATSDRAARQGADYGYTF	TGTGCCACCAGTGACCGAGCCGCGCGACAGGGGGCGGACTATGGCTACACCTTC
NA	TRBJ2-3	many	TRBV20-1	CSARVSRAQYF	TGCAGTGCTAGAGTTTCCCGCGCGCAGTATTTT
NA	TRBJ1-1	many	TRBV7-9	CASRSGENTEAFF	TGTGCCAGCCGCTCTGGGGAAAACACTGAAGCTTTCTTT
TRBD1	TRBJ1-5	once	TRBV6-2/TRBV6-3	CASSSGQGLMSQHF	TGTGCCAGCAGTTCGGGACAGGGTCTGATGTCCCAGCATTTT
NA	TRBJ2-1	NA	TRBV13	CASSSLASGGQFF	TGTGCCAGCAGTTCCCTAGCTTCTGGGGGGCAGTTCTTC
NA	TRBJ1-5	many	TRBV27	CASSFTSGNQPQHF	TGTGCCAGCAGTTTTACTTCTGGCAATCAGCCCCAGCATTTT
TRBD1	TRBJ1-1	NA	TRBV5-6	CASSRVGFRGRITEAFF	TGTGCCAGCAGCCGGGTTGGATTCAGGGGGCGAATTACTGAAGCTTTCTTT
TRBD2	TRBJ2-7	many	TRBV19	CASRLAESSYEQYF	TGTGCCAGTAGACTAGCGGAAAGCTCCTACGAGCAGTACTTC
TRBD2	TRBJ2-1	once	TRBV12-3/TRBV12-4	CASTNRLAGVQFF	TGTGCCAGCACCAACAGGCTAGCGGGAGTGCAGTTCTTC
NA	TRBJ1-5	few	TRBV6-1	CASSEAPGRVEPQHF	TGTGCCAGCAGTGAAGCGCCAGGGCGGGTAGAGCCCCAGCATTTT
TRBD2	TRBJ2-7	many	TRBV28	CASSLSLGGRMTYEQYF	TGTGCCAGCAGTTTAAGCCTTGGCGGGAGAATGACCTACGAGCAGTACTTC
NA	TRBJ2-7	many	TRBV20-1	CSARDPSAGSYEQYF	TGCAGTGCTAGAGATCCTTCGGCAGGCTCCTACGAGCAGTACTTC
NA	TRBJ1-5	few	TRBV6-2/TRBV6-3	CASSRGAQPQHF	TGTGCCAGCAGCCGGGGTGCTCAGCCCCAGCATTTT
TRBD2	TRBJ2-7	NA	TRBV5-1	CASSAPERESYEQYF	TGCGCCAGCAGCGCCCCGGAGCGGGAGAGTTACGAGCAGTACTTC
TRBD2	TRBJ2-3	NA	TRBV11-2	CASSLDGGSGSTDTQYF	TGTGCCAGCAGCTTGGACGGGGGTAGCGGGAGCACAGATACGCAGTATTTT
NA	TRBJ1-2	few	TRBV27	CASSYRANSNYGYTF	TGTGCCAGCAGTTACAGGGCCAACTCAAACTATGGCTACACCTTC
NA	TRBJ1-2	few	TRBV6-1	CASRIDADYGYTF	TGTGCCAGCAGGATAGACGCCGACTATGGCTACACCTTC
NA	TRBJ1-6	many	TRBV27	CASSLTGGRWNSPLHF	TGTGCCAGCAGTCTAACGGGGGGCCGTTGGAATTCACCCCTCCACTTT
NA	TRBJ2-7	many	TRBV3-1	CASSQEVAGRTATYEQYF	TGTGCCAGCAGCCAAGAAGTCGCTGGGAGGACAGCTACCTACGAGCAGTACTTC
NA	TRBJ1-4	few	TRBV4-2	CASSQPFGKGRKEKLFF	TGTGCCAGCAGCCAACCCTTCGGGAAGGGCCGAAAGGAAAAACTGTTTTTT
NA	TRBJ2-7	many	TRBV2	CASKGEGHYEQYF	TGTGCCAGCAAGGGGGAAGGGCACTACGAGCAGTACTTC
NA	TRBJ2-3	many	TRBV7-9	CASSLARLGNTQYF	TGTGCCAGCAGCTTAGCCCGACTAGGGAATACGCAGTATTTT
NA	TRBJ2-1	few	TRBV19	CASRAILGPTRGNEQFF	TGTGCCAGTAGGGCTATTTTGGGTCCTACCCGGGGAAATGAGCAGTTCTTC